The present TCR beta chain was sequenced within a study of cytotoxic CD8 clonotypes in ibrutinib-treated CLL. At the level of the study: Of a cohort that held some 12 relapsed/refractory and under 16 treatment-naive patients, around 17 were IGHV unmutated.

The CDR3 sequence is 14 residues long. V lost 3 bases and J lost 2, with 8 bases in between. Germline V gives CDR1 LNHNV, CDR2 YYDKDF (reference sequence). Measured with immunoSEQ multiplex PCR; TCRdb has only the in-frame clones, and not every one. The data show about 140,000 clones, over 75% seen once. Sequenced here: PBMCs, sampled after 36 months of ibrutinib treatment. The TCR comes from a human donor with chronic lymphocytic leukemia. V and J are TRBV15 and TRBJ1-3; D may be TRBD1 (5 bases). Written as DNA, the CDR3 is TGTGCCACCAGCAGGGGGGGACCTGGAAACACCATATATTTT. Translated, it gives CATSRGGPGNTIYF.